Listed below are T cell receptor beta chains from one sample, sequenced in a study of control samples from healthy donors and cancer patients. Clones were sequenced by immunoSEQ multiplex PCR, and TCRdb holds only the in-frame ones, with some missing. The table records 100,000 to 150,000 clones, 80% to 95% of them present only once. Sequencing was carried out using blood. Receptors were obtained from a man aged 35 to 55 in good health. Each CDR3 is given with its conserved first and last residue. Each record gives: clone size, V gene, CDR3 length, D gene, J gene, CDR3 protein, CDR3 DNA. A D gene is named only where the DNA matches it firmly. Rows may omit the clone size; those that give it use once, few, many or a size class.

>.|TRBV24-1|16|TRBD1|TRBJ2-3
CATSDLRGQGSGTQYF
TGTGCCACCAGTGATTTGCGTGGACAGGGGTCCGGTACGCAGTATTTT
>.|TRBV5-1|15|.|TRBJ1-1
CASSLTYRRGTEAFF
TGCGCCAGCAGCTTGACATATAGGAGGGGCACTGAAGCTTTCTTT
>.|TRBV27|14|.|TRBJ1-2
CASSPDGTFYGYTF
TGTGCCAGCAGTCCGGACGGCACATTCTATGGCTACACCTTC
>.|TRBV30|16|.|TRBJ2-6
CAWSGGSSSGANVLTF
TGTGCCTGGAGTGGTGGGTCCAGCTCTGGGGCCAACGTCCTGACTTTC
>.|TRBV7-3|16|.|TRBJ2-1
CASSIRDWGPTNEQFF
TGTGCCAGCAGCATCCGGGACTGGGGGCCCACCAATGAGCAGTTCTTC
>once|TRBV7-9|15|TRBD1|TRBJ1-1
CASSYRQGRSTEAFF
TGTGCCAGCAGCTACCGACAGGGGAGGAGCACTGAAGCTTTCTTT
>.|TRBV21-1|19|.|TRBJ2-7
CASSNRGRRFPRVSYEQYF
TGTGCCAGCAGCAACAGGGGCAGGAGGTTTCCAAGGGTCTCCTACGAGCAGTACTTC
>once|TRBV10-3|13|TRBD2|TRBJ2-1
CAIRSGTSYEQFF
TGTGCCATCAGGTCCGGGACTAGCTATGAGCAGTTCTTC
>few|TRBV4-2|17|.|TRBJ1-3
CASTQIGETGSGNTIYF
TGTGCCAGCACCCAGATAGGGGAGACAGGCTCTGGAAACACCATATATTTT
>.|TRBV19|16|TRBD1|TRBJ1-2
CASSIIRTGGVDGYTF
TGTGCCAGTAGTATTATCAGGACAGGGGGCGTCGATGGCTACACCTTC
>.|TRBV9|14|TRBD1|TRBJ2-7
CASSTRTGATEQYF
TGTGCCAGCAGCACACGGACAGGGGCCACCGAGCAGTACTTC
>.|TRBV20-1|15|.|TRBJ2-2
CSANEGSGDTGELFF
TGCAGTGCTAATGAGGGGTCCGGGGACACCGGGGAGCTGTTTTTT
>many|TRBV27|15|.|TRBJ2-7
CASSLSSDLTYEQYF
TGTGCCAGCAGTTTATCCTCGGACCTTACCTACGAGCAGTACTTC
>.|TRBV13|16|TRBD1|TRBJ1-1
CASSSTQGAENAEAFF
TGTGCCAGCAGCTCCACTCAGGGGGCTGAGAACGCTGAAGCTTTCTTT
>.|TRBV3-1/TRBV3-2|15|.|TRBJ2-7
CASSQGRGLSYEQYF
TGTGCCAGCAGCCAGGGGCGGGGGCTCTCCTACGAGCAGTACTTC
>once|TRBV11-1|10|.|TRBJ1-2
CASGVDGYTF
TGTGCCAGTGGGGTCGATGGCTACACCTTC
>.|TRBV5-4|19|TRBD2|TRBJ2-1
CASSLGQRGGGRSYNEQFF
TGTGCCAGCAGCTTGGGCCAGCGGGGGGGCGGTAGATCCTACAATGAGCAGTTCTTC
>.|TRBV2|15|.|TRBJ1-5
CACSRDGQHNQPQHF
TGTGCCTGTTCCCGAGACGGACAGCACAATCAGCCCCAGCATTTT
>.|TRBV9|13|.|TRBJ2-5
CASSVGPRETQYF
TGTGCCAGCAGCGTGGGACCACGCGAGACCCAGTACTTC
>.|TRBV18|14|TRBD1|TRBJ1-1
CASSPPGQGPEAFF
TGTGCCAGCTCACCCCCGGGACAGGGACCTGAAGCTTTCTTT
>.|TRBV5-6|14|TRBD1|TRBJ1-2
CASSVTGGADGYTF
TGTGCCAGCAGCGTGACAGGGGGCGCCGATGGCTACACCTTC
>.|TRBV19|13|.|TRBJ1-4
CASSIQDWEKLFF
TGTGCCAGTAGTATTCAAGATTGGGAAAAACTGTTTTTT
>.|TRBV19|14|.|TRBJ1-2
CASSIVGLPYGYTF
TGTGCCAGTAGTATAGTCGGACTACCCTATGGCTACACCTTC
>.|TRBV11-1|16|TRBD1|TRBJ2-4
CASSLESRGPKNIQYF
TGTGCCAGCAGCTTAGAGTCCAGGGGGCCCAAAAACATTCAGTACTTC
>few|TRBV5-1|13|.|TRBJ2-2
CASSLFFTGELFF
TGCGCCAGCAGCTTGTTCTTCACCGGGGAGCTGTTTTTT
>.|TRBV3-1/TRBV3-2|15|.|TRBJ1-2
CASSQDLAGESGYTF
TGTGCCAGCAGCCAAGACTTGGCAGGGGAGTCTGGCTACACCTTC
>.|TRBV11-3|16|TRBD2|TRBJ2-3
CASSPAAAGGPDTQYF
TGTGCCAGCAGCCCAGCGGCAGCGGGGGGGCCAGATACGCAGTATTTT
>.|TRBV12-3/TRBV12-4|13|.|TRBJ1-5
CASSFGSARPQHF
TGTGCCAGCAGTTTCGGGTCGGCGCGGCCCCAGCATTTT
>.|TRBV7-9|16|.|TRBJ1-1
CAAGNGGAGSNTEAFF
TGTGCAGCCGGCAATGGGGGCGCGGGGAGTAACACTGAAGCTTTCTTT
>.|TRBV18|16|.|TRBJ1-2
CASSPSIRETNYGYTF
TGTGCCAGCTCACCATCGATCAGGGAGACTAACTATGGCTACACCTTC
>.|TRBV29-1|13|.|TRBJ2-4
CSVVDGVKNIQYF
TGCAGCGTTGTGGACGGGGTCAAAAACATTCAGTACTTC
>.|TRBV5-4|15|TRBD2|TRBJ2-3
CASSQAGGPTDTQYF
TGTGCCAGCAGCCAAGCGGGGGGGCCCACAGATACGCAGTATTTT
>few|TRBV13|13|.|TRBJ1-1
CASSPGLNTEAFF
TGTGCCAGCTCCCCCGGCCTGAACACTGAAGCTTTCTTT
>.|TRBV5-6|16|.|TRBJ2-5
CASSLGLLGVQETQYF
TGTGCCAGCAGCTTGGGACTCCTAGGGGTCCAAGAGACCCAGTACTTC
>.|TRBV5-1|15|.|TRBJ2-3
CASSLGAVLGNTQYF
TGCGCCAGCAGCTTGGGGGCGGTCCTGGGAAATACGCAGTATTTT
>once|TRBV28|12|.|TRBJ1-6
CASSRDQTPLHF
TGTGCCAGCAGCCGTGACCAGACACCCCTCCACTTT
>.|TRBV6-5|12|TRBD1|TRBJ1-1
CASWRSGQEAFF
TGTGCCAGCTGGAGGTCGGGACAGGAAGCTTTCTTT
>.|TRBV6-5|13|.|TRBJ2-3
CASSYQGTDTQYF
TGTGCCAGCAGTTACCAGGGCACAGATACGCAGTATTTT
>few|TRBV6-6|17|TRBD2|TRBJ2-5
CASSPGTSGGAQETQYF
TGTGCCAGCAGTCCCGGGACTAGCGGGGGGGCCCAAGAGACCCAGTACTTC
>.|TRBV18|15|TRBD1|TRBJ2-5
CASSEDRANQETQYF
TGTGCCAGCTCGGAGGACAGGGCAAACCAAGAGACCCAGTACTTC
>.|TRBV7-2|17|.|TRBJ1-5
CASSLGARINSNQPQHF
TGTGCCAGCAGCTTAGGAGCCAGAATTAATAGCAATCAGCCCCAGCATTTT
>.|TRBV4-2|16|.|TRBJ1-3
CASSQDLAGYGNTIYF
TGTGCCAGCAGCCAAGATCTGGCAGGGTATGGAAACACCATATATTTT
>.|TRBV11-2|16|.|TRBJ1-6
CASSDITGTYNSPLHF
TGTGCCAGCAGCGACATAACCGGGACCTATAATTCACCCCTCCACTTT
>.|TRBV7-3|16|.|TRBJ2-2
CASRSRGAAGTGELFF
TGTGCCAGCAGGTCCCGAGGGGCGGCGGGCACCGGGGAGCTGTTTTTT
>.|TRBV4-1|15|TRBD2|TRBJ2-5
CASSRSGAFRETQYF
TGCGCCAGCAGCCGCAGCGGGGCGTTCAGAGAGACCCAGTACTTC
>once|TRBV5-1|16|.|TRBJ2-3
CASTHGMGFSGITQYF
TGCGCCAGCACCCACGGTATGGGTTTCTCCGGAATTACGCAGTATTTT
>.|TRBV3-1/TRBV3-2|11|.|TRBJ2-5
CASSRRETQYF
TGTGCCAGCAGCCGGCGGGAGACCCAGTACTTC
>.|TRBV7-9|15|TRBD2|TRBJ2-1
CASSRTSGGANEQFF
TGTGCCAGCAGCCGCACTAGCGGGGGGGCCAATGAGCAGTTCTTC
>.|TRBV19|14|.|TRBJ1-2
CATTALSSNYGYTF
TGTGCCACCACCGCCTTGTCTTCTAACTATGGCTACACCTTC